This T cell receptor beta chain came from a study of human T cells and chemical hapten exposure (dated by TCRdb to the early 2020s). As for the study more broadly: The libraries were sequenced as a pool, and the TCR yield per sample differed mostly because of small variations in library volumes within the pool. This study followed changes in the peripheral blood TCR repertoire in vivo during primary and secondary sensitization of alopecia patients to the hapten diphenylcyclopropenone (DPC). General findings and caveats noted by the study authors: After repeated subsampling, changes were observed in the strength of the expansion versus patch-test correlation and in the threshold at which the correlation became significant. The number of TCRs above 1 in 1000 frequency did not change with DPC sensitization; there was no evidence of global repertoire structure alterations.

Total RNA was extracted from unfractionated whole blood that had been collected in Tempus Blood RNA tubes. Four or five healthy volunteers acted as controls for TCR sequencing and had blood drawn at day 0, 2 weeks and 6 weeks. In this sample, this clonotype turned up many times. Its cognate antigen has yet to be identified. Per-base quality was not reported, and no clone a single base away is much larger than it. During library preparation, unique molecular identifiers were attached to individual cDNA molecules so that TCRs could be counted in a quantitative, reproducible way. From each blood RNA sample, both TCR alpha and TCR beta chains were sequenced. The study's processing was this. A median of approximately 100,000 TCRs per sample was observed, with a range of roughly 23,224 to 750,000. The Decombinator software suite was used to annotate V, J and CDR3 in the TCR reads. Every sample was subsampled to the same number of TCRs (28,000) for the PS versus PT1 abundance plots. Expanded TCRs were defined as absent before sensitization and observed at least eight times at the 2-week time point. TCRdb passed the public sequencing reads through fastp at Q25 and MiXCR, retaining productive beta sequences. Merged by CDR3 protein, the rows form single entries marked with the most common genes and DNA. TCRdb's processing, not the authors', yielded these V and J calls. This sample gives 100,000 to 150,000 distinct CDR3 sequences in total; 6.5% to 10% of them show up just once. Of the sample, more than 1.3% is held by the ten largest clones.

Germline trimming amounts to 9 bases on V and 7 bases on J, with 10 as the count of junction bases outside the gene matches. The germline V gene (reference sequence) supplies CDR1 MNHEY and CDR2 SMNVEV. CDR3 length: 14 amino acids, cysteine to phenylalanine. Only CDR3 DNA remains: 42 bases, in frame from the first base. The chain couples TRBV27 to TRBJ1-5; TRBD1 lines up with 9 middle nucleotides. The source material was whole blood. The TCR comes from a human donor in good health. Some clones in this sample may be carry-over from other donors' samples. Donor details come from another sample of the same person, matched by shared clones. The CDR3 region reads CASWTGANGQPQHF. The nucleotide sequence is TGTGCCAGTTGGACAGGGGCGAATGGGCAGCCCCAGCATTTT.